The sequence of this T cell receptor (beta chain) was determined in a study of blood T cell repertoires in COVID-19. Study-wide context: There were acute and convalescent COVID-19 samples, and they came from the United States, Italy and Spain. T cells, B-cell-depleted T cells, or PBMCs provided the cDNA or gDNA that served as material.

The V end was cut by 5 bases, the J end by 0 bases, with 8 bases between. This CDR3 contains 14 residues. Germline lookup yields CDR1 MDHEN and CDR2 SYDVKM. Original data processing: Estimation of nucleated cell counts relied on the amplification of reference gene primers. Sequencing was performed with immunoSEQ multiplex PCR; in TCRdb, only in-frame clones are kept and a portion is missing. Clone size and the V and J calls come from that table; the DNA yielded D and trimming. The table records approximately 110,000 clones, 86% of them present only once. The rearrangement links TRBV28 to TRBJ1-5; D is unresolved. The receptor was derived from a human donor in a cohort sampled during active COVID-19. Specimen: peripheral blood. CDR3 sequence reads: CASSLIISNQPQHF. The CDR3 DNA follows: TGTGCCAGCAGTCTAATAATTAGCAATCAGCCCCAGCATTTT.